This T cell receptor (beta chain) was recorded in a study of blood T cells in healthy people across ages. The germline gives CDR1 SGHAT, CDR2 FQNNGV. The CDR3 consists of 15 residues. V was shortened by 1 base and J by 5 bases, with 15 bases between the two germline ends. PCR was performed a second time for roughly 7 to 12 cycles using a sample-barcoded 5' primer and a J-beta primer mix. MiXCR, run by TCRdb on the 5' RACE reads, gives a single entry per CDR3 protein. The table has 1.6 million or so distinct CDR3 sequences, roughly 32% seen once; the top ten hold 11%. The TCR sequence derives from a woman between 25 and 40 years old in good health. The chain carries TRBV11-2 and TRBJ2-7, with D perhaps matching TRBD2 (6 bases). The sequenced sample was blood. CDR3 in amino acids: CASSLAVGGWDEQYF. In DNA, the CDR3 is TGTGCCAGCAGCTTAGCTGTCGGGGGTTGGGACGAGCAGTACTTC. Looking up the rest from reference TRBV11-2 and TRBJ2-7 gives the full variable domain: EAGVAQSPRYKIIEKRQSVAFWCNPISGHATLYWYQQILGQGPKLLIQFQNNGVVDDSQLPKDRFSAERLKGVDSTLKIQPAKLEDSAVYLCASSLAVGGWDEQYFGPGTRLTVT.